These 25 T cell receptor beta chains were all obtained from the same sample, sequenced in a study of PD-1 blockade in classical Hodgkin lymphoma. This table comes from immunoSEQ multiplex PCR, and its TCRdb copy is limited to in-frame clones, with some not included. Here the sample spans 50,000 to 65,000 clones, roughly nine tenths being singletons. Regarding time point: cycle 4 day 1 (C4D1), after less than 7 weeks of nivolumab. Brentuximab vedotin exposure varied among the patients, all of whom had relapsed after autologous stem cell transplantation. The specimen was peripheral blood mononuclear cells (PBMCs), collected before the fourth cycle of nivolumab. The receptors shown here come from a human donor with classical Hodgkin lymphoma.

This chain connects TRBV19 to TRBJ1-5; a weak D match, TRBD1 (5 bases). This CDR3 spans 15 amino acids. Germline CDR1 is LNHDA and CDR2 is SQIVND (reference sequence). Trimming pared 0 bases from V and 6 bases from J, leaving 12 bases between. The CDR3 sequence: CASSIEGGASQPQHF. The CDR3 nucleotides are TGTGCCAGTAGTATAGAAGGAGGGGCCAGTCAGCCCCAGCATTTT.

V usage is TRBV6-5 and J usage is TRBJ2-3, with 10 bases that match TRBD2. The CDR3 has 15 amino acids. V was clipped by 4 bases and J by 6 bases; unmatched bases: 7. The V gene's germline CDR1 is MNHEY and CDR2 SVGAGI. As DNA, the CDR3 is TGTGCCAGCAGTTTAGGGACTAGCGTAATCGATACGCAGTATTTT. Its protein product is CASSLGTSVIDTQYF.

CDR3 nucleotides: TGTGCCAGCAGCTTTGGGGACAGGGGGAGGGACATTCAGTACTTC. It yields the protein CASSFGDRGRDIQYF. The genes are TRBV7-9 and TRBJ2-4, with 11 bases lining up with TRBD1. Germline CDR1 and CDR2: SEHNR and FQNEAQ (reference sequence). The J segment lost 8 bases and the V segment lost 3 bases, leaving 6 bases of the junction unmatched. The CDR3 sequence is 15 residues long.

This clone was seen just once. The V and J genes are TRBV19 and TRBJ1-5, with D possibly matching TRBD1 (6 bases). CDR1 and CDR2 (germline): LNHDA, SQIVND (reference sequence). This CDR3 spans 15 amino acids. The V gene lost 2 bases and the J gene lost 2 bases, with 10 bases spanning the gap. CDR3 DNA sequence: TGTGCCAGTAGTATATTTTCAGGGGGCAATCAGCCCCAGCATTTT. It specifies CASSIFSGGNQPQHF.

CDR3 sequence: CASSPSGANYNEQFF. CDR3 sequence (DNA): TGTGCCAGCAGCCCTAGCGGGGCAAACTACAATGAGCAGTTCTTC. The J gene is TRBJ2-1, the V gene TRBV9, with 9 bases fitting TRBD2. Germline V gene data show CDR1 as SGDLS and CDR2 as YYNGEE. The trim removed 4 bases at V and 3 bases at J, leaving 5 bases unmatched. The CDR3 has 15 residues.

The V gene is TRBV5-4, the J gene TRBJ2-2; 11 positions match TRBD2. This CDR3 is 16 amino acids long. J was trimmed by 5 bases and V by 4 bases; bases with no gene match: 7. The germline V gene encodes CDR1 SGHNT and CDR2 YYREEE (reference sequence). In nucleotides, the CDR3 is TGTGCCAGCAGCCCGATAGCGGGGGGGCCAACCGGGGAGCTGTTTTTT. Encoded protein: CASSPIAGGPTGELFF.

The chain joins TRBV18 to TRBJ1-4, with 10 positions matching TRBD1. CDR1 is KGHSH, CDR2 LQKENI, per germline. Unmatched junction bases numbered 6, after V lost 1 base and J lost 7 bases. The CDR3 totals 16 residues. DNA of the CDR3: TGTGCCAGCTCACCACGAAGTGGGGACAGGGGTGAAAAACTGTTTTTT. This translates into CASSPRSGDRGEKLFF.

The chain links TRBV6-5 to TRBJ2-3; 7 bases map to TRBD2. Germline CDR1 and CDR2: MNHEY and SVGAGI. This CDR3 comprises 13 residues. V shed 10 bases, J shed 4 bases, and the junction held 8 bases outside the gene matches. The CDR3 is CAIGPGGPDTQYF. The CDR3 DNA is TGTGCCATCGGACCGGGGGGACCAGATACGCAGTATTTT.

This clone was observed a few times. This sequence joins TRBV6-6 and TRBJ2-7; D ambiguous. Per germline, CDR1 MNHNY and CDR2 SVGAGI (reference sequence). The CDR3 totals 14 residues. Trimming took off 6 bases at V and 0 bases at J, with 12 bases between the two ends. The CDR3 sequence is CASSRSMGSYEQYF. CDR3 in DNA: TGTGCCAGCAGCCGTTCCATGGGCTCCTACGAGCAGTACTTC.

The J gene is TRBJ2-2, the V gene TRBV21-1. TRBV21-1 counts as a pseudogene. This CDR3 is built from 14 residues. In DNA form, the CDR3 reads TGTGCCAGCAGCAAAGGTGGGGTCACCGGGGAGCTGTTTTTT. Amino acids: CASSKGGVTGELFF.

The chain carries TRBV10-3 and TRBJ1-1; maybe TRBD1 (5 bases). Trimming pared 3 bases from V and 4 bases from J, leaving 12 bases between. The CDR3 totals 14 residues. CDR1 and CDR2 from the germline V gene are ENHRY and SYGVKD. In DNA form, the CDR3 reads TGTGCCATCAGTGACCCAGAGAGGGGCACTGAAGCTTTCTTT. This codes for CAISDPERGTEAFF.

The chain has TRBV29-1 and TRBJ1-4; D uncertain. Trimming removed 2 bases from V and 5 bases from J, with 12 bases in between. This CDR3 has 14 residues. Germline CDR1 is SQVTM and CDR2 is ANQGSEA. CDR3 sequence (DNA): TGCAGCGTTGAAATAACGGACCAGAATGAAAAACTGTTTTTT. It translates to CSVEITDQNEKLFF. Full variable domain (outside the CDR3, taken from reference TRBV29-1 and TRBJ1-4): SAVISQKPSRDICQRGTSLTIQCQVDSQVTMMFWYRQQPGQSLTLIATANQGSEATYESGFVIDKFPISRPNLTFSTLTVSNMSPEDSSIYLCSVEITDQNEKLFFGSGTQLSVL.

This clone appeared a few times. This chain connects TRBV5-1 to TRBJ2-5, with a weak D call TRBD1 (5 bases). The ends were cut back, 0 bases at V and 2 bases at J, with 11 bases in the middle. CDR3 length: 15 amino acids. Germline V CDR1 and CDR2: SGHRS, YFSETQ. The CDR3 DNA is TGCGCCAGCAGCTTGGAAGGGGCGACACAAGAGACCCAGTACTTC. It specifies CASSLEGATQETQYF.

The chain employs TRBV7-9 and TRBJ2-2, with D perhaps TRBD1 or TRBD2 (5 bases each). The V end was cut by 7 bases, the J end by 2 bases, with 17 bases between. The CDR3 has 16 amino acids. Per the germline V gene, CDR1 is SEHNR and CDR2 is FQNEAQ (reference sequence). The CDR3 region is CASTLSGTPNTGELFF. In nucleotides, the CDR3 is TGTGCCAGCACCCTTAGTGGGACCCCTAACACCGGGGAGCTGTTTTTT.

This chain joins TRBV2 and TRBJ1-1, with 7 bases that match TRBD1. The CDR3 covers 13 residues. J lost 5 bases, V lost 4 bases, and 4 bases had no gene match. Germline-derived CDR1 and CDR2 are SNHLY and FYNNEI. As DNA, the CDR3 is TGTGCCAGCAGTGCGGACAGGACAACTGAAGCTTTCTTT. It is translated as CASSADRTTEAFF.

The gene calls are TRBV5-6 and TRBJ1-2; D remains ambiguous. CDR1 is SGHDT and CDR2 is YYEEEE in the germline V gene. With 0 bases removed from V and 5 bases from J, the gap between germline ends came to 8 bases. This CDR3 has 13 amino acids. In DNA, the CDR3 is TGTGCCAGCAGCTTGGCCGGGCCTTATGGCTACACCTTC. Translating gives CASSLAGPYGYTF. Full variable domain (outside the CDR3, taken from reference TRBV5-6 and TRBJ1-2): DAGVTQSPTHLIKTRGQQVTLRCSPKSGHDTVSWYQQALGQGPQFIFQYYEEEERQRGNFPDRFSGHQFPNYSSELNVNALLLGDSALYLCASSLAGPYGYTFGSGTRLTVV.

The V call is TRBV7-9, the J call TRBJ2-7, with TRBD1 matching over 10 bases. This CDR3 is built from 13 residues. J lost 12 bases, V lost 5 bases, and 10 bases had no gene match. Germline CDR1 and CDR2: SEHNR and FQNEAQ (reference sequence). The CDR3 region is CASSPSGTGVLYF. CDR3 nucleotide sequence: TGTGCCAGCAGCCCGTCGGGGACAGGGGTACTGTACTTC.

The chain has TRBV11-2 and TRBJ2-2; 10 bases are shared with TRBD1. CDR1 is SGHAT and CDR2 is FQNNGV in the germline V gene. The CDR3 spans 15 residues. V lost 5 bases, J lost 4 bases, and 4 bases stayed unmatched. Here the CDR3 DNA reads TGTGCCAGCAGCCGCCGGGACAGGGGCACCGGGGAGCTGTTTTTT. It yields the protein CASSRRDRGTGELFF.

This clone was counted a few times. The rearrangement joins TRBV10-3 to TRBJ1-5; D unclear. Looked up from germline, CDR1 is ENHRY and CDR2 is SYGVKD. The CDR3 sequence is 12 residues long. V was cut by 0 bases and J by 9 bases, with 6 bases left in between. CDR3 amino acids: CAISESESPQHF. The DNA of the CDR3 is TGTGCCATCAGTGAGTCGGAATCGCCCCAGCATTTT.

V gene TRBV27 combines with J gene TRBJ2-5; TRBD1 matches 7 bases. After removal of 6 bases from V and 5 bases from J, the junction contained 3 bases not matched to a gene. Per germline, CDR1 MNHEY and CDR2 SMNVEV (reference sequence). The CDR3 covers 12 residues. The CDR3 loop is CASRRGRETQYF. CDR3 coding DNA: TGTGCCAGCAGGAGGGGGCGGGAGACCCAGTACTTC.

V is TRBV20-1 and J is TRBJ2-1; D gene uncertain. CDR1 is DFQATT, CDR2 SNEGSKA, per germline (reference sequence). The CDR3 is made up of 10 amino acids. V gave up 5 bases and J gave up 5 bases, with 4 bases separating them. The CDR3: CSAYHNEQFF. Here the CDR3 DNA reads TGCAGTGCTTATCACAATGAGCAGTTCTTC.

This clone was detected only once. The chain couples TRBV10-3 to TRBJ1-4, with D possibly TRBD1 on 5 matching bases. This CDR3 is 14 amino acids long. The germline gives CDR1 ENHRY, CDR2 SYGVKD. Between the trimmed V and J ends, which lost 2 bases and 10 bases, there was a span of 14 bases. The CDR3 nucleotides are TGTGCCATCAGTGAGCGAGAGGGGTTAGCAAAACTGTTTTTT. Translation gives CAISEREGLAKLFF.

The V call is TRBV9, the J call TRBJ2-5; D may be TRBD1 or TRBD2 (6 bases each). Germline CDR1 is SGDLS and CDR2 is YYNGEE. Trimming stripped 3 bases from V and 5 bases from J, with 17 bases between. This CDR3 region has 15 residues. CDR3 in DNA: TGTGCCAGCAGCGCCTTGGGGGGAACAGGGGAGACCCAGTACTTC. Translation: CASSALGGTGETQYF. The variable domain in full, completed from reference TRBV9 and TRBJ2-5, reads DSGVTQTPKHLITATGQRVTLRCSPRSGDLSVYWYQQSLDQGLQFLIQYYNGEERAKGNILERFSAQQFPDLHSELNLSSLELGDSALYFCASSALGGTGETQYFGPGTRLLVL.

The rearrangement links TRBV6-1 to TRBJ2-4; 7 nucleotides match TRBD2. CDR1 and CDR2 (germline): MNHNS, SASEGT. V lost 3 bases and J lost 8; bases outside the gene matches: 7. The CDR3 spans 14 residues. CDR3 bases: TGTGCCAGCAGTGAGCGGGGGTTCGGGGACATTCAGTACTTC. This translates into CASSERGFGDIQYF.

This chain joins TRBV5-5 and TRBJ2-1, with TRBD1 identical over 11 bases. Germline V lookup: CDR1 SGHKS, CDR2 YYEKEE (reference sequence). V trimming: 4 bases; J trimming: 2 bases; junction bases outside the gene matches: 8. The CDR3 spans 17 residues. CDR3 nucleotides: TGTGCCAGCAGCCATACGGACAGGGGGCGCGCCTACAATGAGCAGTTCTTC. Translated: CASSHTDRGRAYNEQFF.